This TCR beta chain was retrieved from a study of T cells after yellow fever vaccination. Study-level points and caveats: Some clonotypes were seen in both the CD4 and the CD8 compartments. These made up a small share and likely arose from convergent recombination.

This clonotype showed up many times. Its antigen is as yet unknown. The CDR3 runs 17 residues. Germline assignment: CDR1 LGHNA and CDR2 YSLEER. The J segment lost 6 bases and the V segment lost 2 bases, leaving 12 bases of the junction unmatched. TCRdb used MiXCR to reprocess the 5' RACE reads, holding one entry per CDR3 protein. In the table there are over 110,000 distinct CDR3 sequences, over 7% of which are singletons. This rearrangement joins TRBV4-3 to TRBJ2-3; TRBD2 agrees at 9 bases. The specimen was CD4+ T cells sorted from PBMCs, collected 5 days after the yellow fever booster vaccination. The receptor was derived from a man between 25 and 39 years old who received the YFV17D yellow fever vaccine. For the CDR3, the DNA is TGCGCCAGCAGCCAAACCCCCGGAACTAGCGGGCGCGATACGCAGTATTTT. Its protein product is CASSQTPGTSGRDTQYF.